The rows below give T cell receptor beta chains drawn from one sample of a study of blood T cell repertoires in COVID-19. Profiling relied on immunoSEQ multiplex PCR, and the TCRdb table lists in-frame clones only, not all of them. The sample lists roughly 140,000 clones; more than 75% were seen once. Sequenced: peripheral blood. These receptors were collected from a woman aged 45-59 years with acute or convalescent COVID-19. CDR3s include the opening cysteine and the closing phenylalanine or tryptophan. A D gene is named only where the DNA matches it firmly.

cdr3_aa | d_call | j_call | v_call
CASSEGPNTEAFF | - | TRBJ1-1 | TRBV6-1
CASSQETAGSPSYEQYF | - | TRBJ2-7 | TRBV4-3
CASSYGGALDYGYTF | - | TRBJ1-2 | TRBV6-5
CASSPLVSGQFSGNTIYF | TRBD1 | TRBJ1-3 | TRBV18
CASSLGTNSPLHF | - | TRBJ1-6 | TRBV11-2
CASSRSGLAGVNEQFF | TRBD2 | TRBJ2-1 | TRBV7-9
CSVVRGGHTEAFF | - | TRBJ1-1 | TRBV29-1
CASSKQGSGGTEAFF | - | TRBJ1-1 | TRBV6-2/TRBV6-3
CASSQDIQGDYGYTF | TRBD1 | TRBJ1-2 | TRBV14
CASSLGVAGGKDTQYF | TRBD2 | TRBJ2-3 | TRBV7-6
CASSGSLGAKNIQYF | - | TRBJ2-4 | TRBV9
CASSRQNTEAFF | - | TRBJ1-1 | TRBV25-1
CASSQEGSGNYEQYF | - | TRBJ2-7 | TRBV4-3
CAWGNLDRGLRSPLHF | TRBD1 | TRBJ1-6 | TRBV30
CASKAGRQGFLREKLFF | - | TRBJ1-4 | TRBV21-1
CASSYTDPHKDTQYF | - | TRBJ2-3 | TRBV5-1
CASSLTRRGNTEAFF | - | TRBJ1-1 | TRBV7-3
CASSRRGGSNTGELFF | TRBD2 | TRBJ2-2 | TRBV19
CASRLAGEGTQYF | TRBD2 | TRBJ2-3 | TRBV6-5
CASSQEGQVGSEAFF | TRBD1 | TRBJ1-1 | TRBV4-1
CASTRGSPLHF | - | TRBJ1-6 | TRBV4-2
CASSGRNEKLFF | - | TRBJ1-4 | TRBV11-2
CASNEAAYNSPLHF | - | TRBJ1-6 | TRBV19
CASSYPFPREGPYNEQFF | TRBD2 | TRBJ2-1 | TRBV6-2/TRBV6-3
CASSLETAEAFF | - | TRBJ1-1 | TRBV7-2
CAHKGNPGRTEAFF | - | TRBJ1-1 | TRBV6-6
CASSAEAHLSNEQFF | - | TRBJ2-1 | TRBV2
CASSSQTSGGDQFF | TRBD2 | TRBJ2-1 | TRBV7-3
CASSSVAGGQETQYF | TRBD2 | TRBJ2-5 | TRBV7-3
CASSQGSTTNSPLHF | - | TRBJ1-6 | TRBV4-3
CASSQGLAGNNSPLHF | - | TRBJ1-6 | TRBV3-1/TRBV3-2
CASSPQGANYGYTF | - | TRBJ1-2 | TRBV9
CATTSSGGGNEQFF | TRBD2 | TRBJ2-1 | TRBV24-1
CASSSEGSTEAFF | - | TRBJ1-1 | TRBV6-6
CASSLYQGSPLHF | - | TRBJ1-6 | TRBV7-3
CASSPQLYDKNTEAFF | - | TRBJ1-1 | TRBV7-9
CASSIPYQVYGYTF | - | TRBJ1-2 | TRBV19
CASSTQTGLGQPQHF | - | TRBJ1-5 | TRBV19
CASSQGTGNYGYTF | TRBD1 | TRBJ1-2 | TRBV6-6
CASSDRPGDYNEQFF | - | TRBJ2-1 | TRBV9
CASSPGDRPSSGANVLTF | TRBD1 | TRBJ2-6 | TRBV18
CASSPPGQAVGETQYF | TRBD1 | TRBJ2-5 | TRBV18
CASTPRDRVQPQHF | TRBD1 | TRBJ1-5 | TRBV19
CASSRQPGLTTGELFF | - | TRBJ2-2 | TRBV27
CASSQGVRNTEAFF | - | TRBJ1-1 | TRBV4-3
CASRKLRDRGIATYEQYF | TRBD1 | TRBJ2-7 | TRBV2
CSASNPGHLNQPQHF | - | TRBJ1-5 | TRBV20-1
CSVGSDQETQYF | - | TRBJ2-5 | TRBV29-1
CASSSTSGSDTQYF | TRBD2 | TRBJ2-3 | TRBV6-5
CASSQEAGANYEQYF | - | TRBJ2-7 | TRBV4-3
CASSPSGQLEAFF | TRBD1 | TRBJ1-1 | TRBV5-8
CASSTPPGVTNTGELFF | - | TRBJ2-2 | TRBV19
CASSRGGGSLLDTQYF | - | TRBJ2-3 | TRBV4-3